Each of the 8 T cell receptor beta chains below was sequenced from the same sample in a study of naive and memory T cell subsets. Two oligonucleotides, mixed equimolar, formed the beta constant-region primer covering TRBC1 and TRBC2. Four rounds of PCR amplified the ligated cDNA using nested alpha and beta constant-region primers plus SP2. TCRdb fed the UMI-ligation and nested PCR reads into MiXCR, producing one record per CDR3 protein. The profile covers some 82,000 distinct CDR3 sequences, with roughly 9.3% appearing a single time and less than 1.5% taken by the ten largest. Sample: naive CD8+ T cells from blood. These receptor sequences come from a human donor in good health.

This clonotype has at least ten counts. CDR3 DNA: TGTGCCAGCAGCCCGGAGGTCACTAGATCCCGGGGGAGTGGGACCAAAAACATTCAGTACTTC. Encoded protein: CASSPEVTRSRGSGTKNIQYF. The chain employs TRBV3-1 and TRBJ2-4, with D possibly TRBD2 on 6 matching bases. The germline CDR1 and CDR2 sequences are LGHDT and YNNKEL (reference sequence). The CDR3 is 21 residues long. V was trimmed by 4 bases and J by 2 bases, leaving 30 bases between them.

This clonotype was seen ten or more times. CDR3 DNA sequence: TGTGCCAGCAGTACCGGGACAGGGATCGCAGATACGCAGTATTTT. Its protein product is CASSTGTGIADTQYF. The chain uses TRBV5-4 and TRBJ2-3, with 9 nucleotides matching TRBD1. The CDR3 length is 15 residues. Germline CDR1 and CDR2: SGHNT and YYREEE (reference sequence). V trimming: 5 bases; J trimming: 4 bases; junction bases outside the gene matches: 8. The full variable domain, its missing parts supplied by reference TRBV5-4 and TRBJ2-3, is ETGVTQSPTHLIKTRGQQVTLRCSSQSGHNTVSWYQQALGQGPQFIFQYYREEENGRGNFPPRFSGLQFPNYSSELNVNALELDDSALYLCASSTGTGIADTQYFGPGTRLTVL.

The chain couples TRBV7-8 to TRBJ2-5; D is perhaps TRBD1 (6 bases). Between the trimmed V and J ends, which lost 0 bases and 5 bases, there was a span of 16 bases. CDR3 length: 16 amino acids. Per germline, CDR1 SGHVS and CDR2 FQNEAQ. CDR3 bases: TGTGCCAGCAGCTTAGCGGTCCAGGGGTTTCTTGAGACCCAGTACTTC. It specifies CASSLAVQGFLETQYF.

This clonotype was observed many times. The gene calls are TRBV30 and TRBJ2-5, with a tentative D call TRBD1 (5 bases). Between the trimmed V and J ends, which lost 3 bases and 0 bases, there was a span of 11 bases. Germline CDR1 is GTSNPN and CDR2 is SVGIG (reference sequence). The CDR3 totals 14 residues. The DNA of the CDR3 is TGTGCCTGGAGACTGGCAGGGTACCAAGAGACCCAGTACTTC. This gives the protein CAWRLAGYQETQYF.

This clonotype was picked up many times. The V gene is TRBV4-2, the J gene TRBJ2-2; perhaps D is TRBD1 or TRBD2 (6 bases each). Trimming removed 3 bases from V and 0 bases from J, with 14 bases in between. CDR3 length: 17 amino acids. Germline-derived CDR1 and CDR2 are LGHNA and YNFKEQ. The CDR3 sequence is CASSQGAWGANTGELFF. In DNA form, the CDR3 reads TGTGCCAGCAGCCAGGGGGCTTGGGGGGCGAACACCGGGGAGCTGTTTTTT.

There are many counts of this clonotype. This rearrangement joins TRBV14 to TRBJ2-5, with TRBD2 identical over 8 bases. Germline V gene lookup returns CDR1 SGHDN and CDR2 FVKESK. V lost 4 bases, J lost 7 bases, and 14 bases stayed unmatched. The CDR3 covers 16 residues. CDR3 nucleotides: TGTGCCAGCAGCCCGACGTGGCGGGAGGTGGAGGCGACCCAGTACTTC. This translates into CASSPTWREVEATQYF. Looking up the rest from reference TRBV14 and TRBJ2-5 gives the full variable domain: EAGVTQFPSHSVIEKGQTVTLRCDPISGHDNLYWYRRVMGKEIKFLLHFVKESKQDESGMPNNRFLAERTGGTYSTLKVQPAELEDSGVYFCASSPTWREVEATQYFGPGTRLLVL.

In this sample, this clonotype turned up a few times. The V gene is TRBV29-1, the J gene TRBJ2-1; D remains ambiguous. Per the germline V gene, CDR1 is SQVTM and CDR2 is ANQGSEA. The germline V and J ends were trimmed by 7 bases and 0 bases, with 16 bases remaining between them. The CDR3 consists of 15 residues. CDR3: CSAEVVESSYNEQFF. CDR3 coding DNA: TGCAGCGCCGAGGTTGTGGAGAGCTCCTACAATGAGCAGTTCTTC.

This clonotype was recorded a few times. V gene TRBV5-6 combines with J gene TRBJ2-7; D uncertain. Germline V CDR1 and CDR2: SGHDT, YYEEEE. The CDR3 is 14 amino acids. Trimming removed 0 bases at V and 5 bases at J, with 12 bases between. The CDR3 nucleotides read TGTGCCAGCAGCTTGGGGGCGCGGTCCGACGAGCAGTACTTC. This codes for CASSLGARSDEQYF.